One sample yielded the 25 T cell receptor beta chains listed below, sequenced in a study of control samples from healthy donors and cancer patients. Profiled with immunoSEQ multiplex PCR; TCRdb holds only in-frame clones, not every one. There are approximately 58,000 clones in the sample; about 90% occur only once, and around 15% lies in the top ten. Sequenced material: PBMCs. The receptors stem from a man in his sixties with head and neck cancer.

In this sample, this clone turned up a few times. The genes are TRBV20-1 and TRBJ2-7; D is uncertain. CDR1 DFQATT and CDR2 SNEGSKA come from the germline V gene (reference sequence). The CDR3 loop spans 11 amino acids. V was trimmed by 3 bases and J by 6 bases, leaving 9 bases between them. The CDR3 nucleotides are TGCAGTGCTAGTATGGGTGCCGAGCAGTACTTC. This sequence encodes CSASMGAEQYF.

The chain recombines TRBV28 with TRBJ1-6, with TRBD1 matching over 9 bases. Germline V CDR1 and CDR2: MDHEN, SYDVKM. The CDR3 sequence is 15 residues long. J lost 9 bases, V lost 6 bases, and 9 bases had no gene match. CDR3 residues: CASRSGQGFFSPLHF. CDR3 nucleotide sequence: TGTGCCAGCAGATCGGGACAGGGATTTTTTTCACCCCTCCACTTT.

V usage is TRBV6-5 and J usage is TRBJ1-6, with D possibly TRBD1 on 6 matching bases. Germline V gives CDR1 MNHEY, CDR2 SVGAGI. V was clipped by 8 bases and J by 11 bases, with 19 bases between them. The CDR3 spans 14 residues. The CDR3 bases are TGTGCCAGCGCCAATCAACGGGGGGGCACACCCCTCCACTTT. It encodes CASANQRGGTPLHF.

This rearrangement joins TRBV7-3 to TRBJ2-7; TRBD1 matches at 7 bases. Germline values: CDR1 SGHTA, CDR2 FQGTGA. V gave up 1 base and J gave up 7 bases; unmatched junction bases: 7. The CDR3 loop spans 14 amino acids. The CDR3 region is CASSLRTGDAEQYF. CDR3 nucleotide sequence: TGTGCCAGCAGCTTAAGGACAGGCGACGCGGAGCAGTACTTC.

The V gene is TRBV6-5, the J gene TRBJ1-2; maybe TRBD1 (5 bases). Germline V CDR1 and CDR2: MNHEY, SVGAGI. The CDR3 loop spans 14 amino acids. Deletions cut 6 bases from V and 4 bases from J, with 15 bases between. The CDR3 here is CASSQNQGFYGYTF. CDR3 nucleotides: TGTGCCAGCAGCCAGAACCAGGGTTTCTATGGCTACACCTTC.

The J gene is TRBJ1-1, the V gene TRBV5-8; D is possibly TRBD1 (6 bases). The CDR3 covers 14 residues. V shed 4 bases and J shed 1 base, with 11 bases lying between them. Germline CDR1 SGHTS, CDR2 YDEGEE. The CDR3 here is CASSKGHPNTEAFF. In DNA form, the CDR3 reads TGTGCCAGCAGCAAGGGACACCCGAACACTGAAGCTTTCTTT.

V and J are TRBV28 and TRBJ2-1; 11 nucleotides agree with TRBD2. V shed 4 bases, J shed 0 bases, and the junction held 14 bases outside the gene matches. There are 20 residues in the CDR3. Germline CDR1 and CDR2: MDHEN and SYDVKM. The CDR3 loop reads CASSSPRWTSGLSSYNEQFF. The CDR3 DNA reads as TGTGCCAGCAGTTCCCCACGGTGGACTAGCGGGCTAAGCTCCTACAATGAGCAGTTCTTC.

V is TRBV7-3 and J is TRBJ2-7; D call uncertain. Germline lookup yields CDR1 SGHTA and CDR2 FQGTGA. The CDR3 runs to 14 residues. The V end was cut by 1 base, the J end by 0 bases, with 7 bases between. CDR3 amino acids: CASSLMAFSYEQYF. The DNA of the CDR3 is TGTGCCAGCAGCTTAATGGCCTTCTCCTACGAGCAGTACTTC.

The chain joins TRBV15 to TRBJ2-7; either TRBD1 or TRBD2 may fit D (5 bases each). V lost 1 base, J lost 2 bases, and 9 bases lay in between. The CDR3 totals 14 residues. CDR1 LNHNV and CDR2 YYDKDF come from the germline V gene (reference sequence). The CDR3 DNA sequence: TGTGCCACCAGCAGAGTCAAGGGACCCTACGAGCAGTACTTC. Translation: CATSRVKGPYEQYF.

The chain combines TRBV19 with TRBJ2-1, with D unresolved. This CDR3 has 15 amino acids. The germline V gene encodes CDR1 LNHDA and CDR2 SQIVND (reference sequence). V gave up 6 bases and J gave up 2 bases, with 14 bases separating them. The CDR3 loop reads CASSPTSNTYNEQFF. The CDR3, as DNA: TGTGCCAGTAGCCCAACGTCAAATACCTACAATGAGCAGTTCTTC.

The chain combines TRBV6-1 with TRBJ1-4; the match to TRBD1 covers 7 bases. The CDR3 is 16 amino acids. Germline V lookup: CDR1 MNHNS, CDR2 SASEGT. V shed 1 base, J shed 6 bases, and the junction held 8 bases outside the gene matches. The CDR3 nucleotides are TGTGCCAGCAGTGAAGACGCCGGGACAGTCTATGAAAAACTGTTTTTT. This translates into CASSEDAGTVYEKLFF.

This sequence joins TRBV6-2 or TRBV6-3 and TRBJ1-6; TRBD1 agrees at 9 bases. The germline V gene encodes CDR1 MNHEY and CDR2 SVGEGT. The J segment lost 5 bases and the V segment lost 4 bases, leaving 9 bases of the junction unmatched. The CDR3 loop spans 17 amino acids. The CDR3 sequence: CASSFYTGGGHNSPLHF. CDR3 nucleotide sequence: TGTGCCAGCAGTTTCTACACAGGGGGCGGCCATAATTCACCCCTCCACTTT.

CDR3 residues: CASSSNNKIQGYGYTF. DNA of the CDR3: TGTGCCAGCAGTTCCAACAACAAGATTCAGGGATATGGCTACACCTTC. The V and J genes are TRBV28 and TRBJ1-2; possibly TRBD1 for D (5 bases). The CDR3 totals 16 residues. V was cut by 4 bases and J by 5 bases, with 20 bases left in between. Germline V gene lookup returns CDR1 MDHEN and CDR2 SYDVKM.

The chain carries TRBV9 and TRBJ2-5; D gene ambiguous. This CDR3 comprises 13 residues. CDR1 SGDLS and CDR2 YYNGEE come from the germline V gene. Deletions cut 1 base from V and 5 bases from J, with 9 bases between. The CDR3 reads CASSVRPSETQYF. Written as DNA, the CDR3 is TGTGCCAGCAGCGTACGACCTTCGGAGACCCAGTACTTC.

The V and J genes are TRBV18 and TRBJ1-1, with D unclear. CDR3 length equals 14 residues. V lost 2 bases and J lost 1, with 8 bases in between. Germline V lookup: CDR1 KGHSH, CDR2 LQKENI. The CDR3 DNA is TGTGCCAGCTCACCAACGCAGGAGAACACTGAAGCTTTCTTT. This codes for CASSPTQENTEAFF.

V is TRBV9 and J is TRBJ2-5; tentatively, D is TRBD1 or TRBD2 (7 bases each). V lost 3 bases to trimming and J lost 2 bases, with 14 bases between them. Germline V gene data show CDR1 as SGDLS and CDR2 as YYNGEE. The CDR3 covers 15 residues. The DNA for the CDR3 is TGTGCCAGCAGCGCAAGCGGGACAGTGCAAGAGACCCAGTACTTC. As protein: CASSASGTVQETQYF.

The CDR3, as DNA: TGTGCCAGTAGTCCCCAGACTAGCGGGGTAACAGATACGCAGTATTTT. This sequence encodes CASSPQTSGVTDTQYF. The V call is TRBV19, the J call TRBJ2-3; 11 bases agree with TRBD2. The ends lost 5 bases at V and 3 bases at J; junction bases unmatched: 7. This CDR3 is built from 16 residues. CDR1 is LNHDA and CDR2 is SQIVND in the germline V gene (reference sequence).

The V gene is TRBV4-3, the J gene TRBJ2-3; 8 positions agree with TRBD1. Germline CDR1 and CDR2: LGHNA and YSLEER. The CDR3 has 17 amino acids. Trimming removed 4 bases from V and 1 base from J; junction bases left unmatched: 10. The CDR3 reads CASSLKPPGQGTDTQYF. The CDR3 coding sequence is TGCGCCAGCAGCCTCAAACCCCCGGGACAGGGCACAGATACGCAGTATTTT.

V and J are TRBV27 and TRBJ2-2; D is undetermined. CDR1 and CDR2 (germline): MNHEY, SMNVEV (reference sequence). Trimming stripped 5 bases from V and 1 base from J, with 8 bases between. The CDR3 sequence is 14 residues long. The CDR3 spells CASSVGRNTGELFF. DNA for the CDR3: TGTGCCAGCAGTGTGGGCAGGAACACCGGGGAGCTGTTTTTT.

This rearrangement joins TRBV6-6 to TRBJ2-1; 7 bases match TRBD2. Germline CDR1 and CDR2: MNHNY and SVGAGI (reference sequence). V trimming: 5 bases; J trimming: 0 bases; junction bases outside the gene matches: 13. The CDR3 sequence is 18 residues long. The CDR3 reads CASSPVHQRGFSYNEQFF. As DNA, the CDR3 is TGTGCCAGCAGTCCGGTCCACCAGCGGGGATTCTCCTACAATGAGCAGTTCTTC.

The chain is built from TRBV5-1 and TRBJ1-3; D remains ambiguous. Per the germline V gene, CDR1 is SGHRS and CDR2 is YFSETQ. Trimming took 4 bases from V and 0 from J, leaving 17 bases between them. The CDR3 has 17 amino acids. This CDR3 is CASSQFGQVLSGNTIYF. The CDR3 DNA follows: TGCGCCAGCAGCCAATTCGGGCAGGTCCTCTCTGGAAACACCATATATTTT.

The count of this clone is one. This sequence joins TRBV19 and TRBJ1-2, with 8 bases matching TRBD1. CDR1 and CDR2 (germline): LNHDA, SQIVND (reference sequence). CDR3 size: 15 residues. The V and J ends lost 8 bases and 7 bases, in that order; junction bases with no gene match: 15. The CDR3: CASAPLDRELSGYTF. CDR3 coding DNA: TGTGCCAGTGCTCCCCTGGACAGGGAGCTGAGTGGCTACACCTTC.

The rearrangement joins TRBV28 to TRBJ2-6; TRBD2 might be the D (5 bases). The germline gives CDR1 MDHEN, CDR2 SYDVKM. V was trimmed by 7 bases and J by 3 bases, leaving 19 bases between them. The CDR3 is made up of 17 amino acids. In DNA, the CDR3 is TGTGCCAGCACCCAGACCGGGAACCCCCTTGGGGCCAACGTCCTGACTTTC. It yields the protein CASTQTGNPLGANVLTF.

V usage is TRBV7-2 and J usage is TRBJ1-3; D remains ambiguous. Per germline, CDR1 SGHTA and CDR2 FQGNSA. The CDR3 runs 16 residues. Trimming shortened V by 1 base and J by 0 bases, and 10 bases separated the two germline ends. The CDR3 reads CASSLVHTSSGNTIYF. In DNA form, the CDR3 reads TGTGCCAGCAGCTTAGTCCACACAAGCTCTGGAAACACCATATATTTT.

This chain's CDR3 is CASSQGGNSNQPQHF. CDR3 in DNA: TGTGCCAGCAGTCAAGGTGGTAATAGCAATCAGCCCCAGCATTTT. The V gene is TRBV6-6, the J gene TRBJ1-5; D not resolved. Germline loops: CDR1 MNHNY, CDR2 SVGAGI (reference sequence). V lost 5 bases and J 0 bases, leaving 11 bases between the germline ends. The CDR3 is made up of 15 amino acids.